What follows are 12 T cell receptor beta chains derived from one specimen sequenced in a study of tumor-infiltrating lymphocytes in localized non-small cell lung cancer. The method was immunoSEQ multiplex PCR; TCRdb's version includes in-frame clones alone and lacks a portion of them. The profile shows under 10,000 clones, more than 70% of them singletons. Sample: lung tumor tissue. The source is a human donor with non-small cell lung cancer.

This chain connects TRBV29-1 to TRBJ2-7; D tentatively reads TRBD1 or TRBD2 (5 bases each). CDR1 is SQVTM, CDR2 ANQGSEA, per germline. The CDR3 is 11 residues long. V lost 6 bases and J lost 5, with 11 bases in between. The CDR3 sequence is CSVGEGHEQYF. The CDR3 nucleotides are TGCAGCGTGGGGGAAGGCCACGAGCAGTACTTC.

V usage is TRBV4-1 and J usage is TRBJ2-2, with D perhaps being TRBD1 or TRBD2 (6 bases each). This CDR3 spans 17 amino acids. Germline loops: CDR1 MGHRA, CDR2 YSYEKL. Trimming pared 3 bases from V and 5 bases from J, leaving 19 bases between. CDR3 bases: TGCGCCAGCAGCCACCACAGAGGGGGAGGCCGGACCGGGGAGCTGTTTTTT. Residues: CASSHHRGGGRTGELFF.

The chain carries TRBV5-1 and TRBJ1-2; D ambiguous. Trimming pared 0 bases from V and 3 bases from J, leaving 3 bases between. Germline CDR1 SGHRS, CDR2 YFSETQ. There are 12 residues in the CDR3. CDR3 region: CASSLADYGYTF. CDR3 in DNA: TGCGCCAGCAGCTTGGCGGACTATGGCTACACCTTC.

The chain uses TRBV27 and TRBJ2-5; tentative D call: TRBD2 (6 bases). Trimming cost V 1 base and J 5 bases, with 8 bases left between them. The CDR3 is made up of 13 amino acids. CDR1 MNHEY and CDR2 SMNVEV come from the germline V gene (reference sequence). CDR3 sequence reads: CASSLFRGETQYF. As DNA, the CDR3 is TGTGCCAGCAGTTTATTTCGGGGGGAGACCCAGTACTTC.

The chain is built from TRBV5-1 and TRBJ2-7; no clear D gene. This CDR3 contains 12 residues. Trimming took 0 bases from V and 6 from J, leaving 7 bases between them. Germline assignment: CDR1 SGHRS and CDR2 YFSETQ. The CDR3 region is CASSLASSEQYF. The CDR3 nucleotides read TGCGCCAGCAGCTTGGCCTCTTCCGAGCAGTACTTC.

DNA for the CDR3: TGTGCCAGCAGTCCATCAAGGCGGAAGTTTTCCAATGAGCAGTTCTTC. It codes for CASSPSRRKFSNEQFF. The chain carries TRBV7-8 and TRBJ2-1, with no clear D. V was trimmed by 6 bases and J by 6 bases, leaving 21 bases between them. The CDR3 has 16 residues. CDR1 and CDR2 from the germline V gene are SGHVS and FQNEAQ. The full variable domain, with the rest looked up from reference TRBV7-8 and TRBJ2-1, is GAGVSQSPRYKVAKRGQDVALRCDPISGHVSLFWYQQALGQGPEFLTYFQNEAQLDKSGLPSDRFFAERPEGSVSTLKIQRTQQEDSAVYLCASSPSRRKFSNEQFFGPGTRLTVL.

This clone appeared once. The chain employs TRBV14 and TRBJ2-1; 12 positions match TRBD2. Germline CDR1 is SGHDN and CDR2 is FVKESK. The CDR3 totals 14 residues. The J segment lost 6 bases and the V segment lost 8 bases, leaving 5 bases of the junction unmatched. The CDR3 DNA reads TGTGCCAGCGGCCGGACTAGCGGGGCCAATGAGCAGTTCTTC. This gives the protein CASGRTSGANEQFF.

The chain carries TRBV5-4 and TRBJ1-2, with a weak D call TRBD1 (5 bases). This CDR3 contains 14 residues. Trimming pared 3 bases from V and 3 bases from J, leaving 12 bases between. Germline V lookup: CDR1 SGHNT, CDR2 YYREEE (reference sequence). In nucleotides, the CDR3 is TGTGCCAGCAGCTGGGGTTCGGGGGACTATGGCTACACCTTC. This encodes CASSWGSGDYGYTF.

The gene calls are TRBV7-9 and TRBJ1-5; 9 bases align to TRBD1. The V segment lost 1 base and the J segment 7 bases; nucleotides outside the gene matches: 14. Germline CDR1 reads SEHNR; CDR2 reads FQNEAQ (reference sequence). The CDR3 contains 18 residues. The CDR3: CASSLGAGWTGERQPQHF. In DNA, the CDR3 is TGTGCCAGCAGCTTAGGAGCTGGGTGGACAGGGGAGAGACAGCCCCAGCATTTT.

On this clone itself: This may be a read error, as it is one base from a much larger clone. The sample has other DNA sequences that encode this CDR3 too. The chain has TRBV5-6 and TRBJ2-5, with D possibly called TRBD1 or TRBD2 (5 bases each). Deletions cut 4 bases from V and 1 base from J, with 26 bases between. CDR1 and CDR2 (germline): SGHDT, YYEEEE. The CDR3 loop spans 19 amino acids. DNA of the CDR3: TGTGCCAGCAGCCCAGTTGAATATAGGGACCAGCCTACCCAAGAGACCCAGTACTTC. Its protein product is CASSPVEYRDQPTQETQYF.

The chain joins TRBV9 to TRBJ2-5; 10 bases agree with TRBD2. V lost 3 bases, J lost 10 bases, and 12 bases stayed unmatched. Germline V gene lookup returns CDR1 SGDLS and CDR2 YYNGEE. The CDR3 spans 15 residues. CDR3 sequence reads: CASSASGSGGPSQYF. DNA for the CDR3: TGTGCCAGCAGCGCCTCCGGTAGCGGGGGGCCAAGCCAGTACTTC.

This sequence joins TRBV4-2 and TRBJ1-2, with 7 bases that match TRBD1. The CDR3 is made up of 15 amino acids. Germline-derived CDR1 and CDR2 are LGHNA and YNFKEQ. V was pared by 5 bases and J by 8 bases, with 14 bases of the junction left unmatched. This CDR3 is CASSSRQGNTYGYTF. In DNA, the CDR3 is TGTGCCAGCAGCTCCAGACAGGGAAATACTTACGGCTACACCTTC.